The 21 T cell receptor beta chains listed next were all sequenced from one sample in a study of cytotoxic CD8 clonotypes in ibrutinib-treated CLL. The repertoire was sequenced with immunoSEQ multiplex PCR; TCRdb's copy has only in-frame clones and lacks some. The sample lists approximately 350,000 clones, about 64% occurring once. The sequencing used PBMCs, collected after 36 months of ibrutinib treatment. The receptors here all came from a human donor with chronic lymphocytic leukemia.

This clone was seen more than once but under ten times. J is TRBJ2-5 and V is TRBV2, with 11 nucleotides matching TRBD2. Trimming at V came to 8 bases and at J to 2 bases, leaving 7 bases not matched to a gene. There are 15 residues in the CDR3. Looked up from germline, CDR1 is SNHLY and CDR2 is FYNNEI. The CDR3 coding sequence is TGTGCCAGCTGCCCTAGCGGGGGGTTACAAGAGACCCAGTACTTC. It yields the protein CASCPSGGLQETQYF.

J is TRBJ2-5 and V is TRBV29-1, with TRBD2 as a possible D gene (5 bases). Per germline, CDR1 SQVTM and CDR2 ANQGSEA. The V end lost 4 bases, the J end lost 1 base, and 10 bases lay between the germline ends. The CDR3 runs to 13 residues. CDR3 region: CSVGENLQETQYF. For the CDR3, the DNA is TGCAGCGTTGGGGAGAATCTCCAAGAGACCCAGTACTTC.

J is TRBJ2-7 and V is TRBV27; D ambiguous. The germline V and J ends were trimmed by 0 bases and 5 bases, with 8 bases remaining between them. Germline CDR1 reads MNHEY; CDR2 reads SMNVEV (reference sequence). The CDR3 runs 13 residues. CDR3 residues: CASSLSSYNEQYF. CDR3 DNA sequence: TGTGCCAGCAGTTTATCTTCGTATAACGAGCAGTACTTC.

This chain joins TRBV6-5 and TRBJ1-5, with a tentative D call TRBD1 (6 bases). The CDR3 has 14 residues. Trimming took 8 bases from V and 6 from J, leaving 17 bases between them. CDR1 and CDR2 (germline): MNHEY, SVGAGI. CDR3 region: CASSWTVGGQPQHF. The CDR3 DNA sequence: TGTGCCAGCTCATGGACAGTCGGGGGTCAGCCCCAGCATTTT.

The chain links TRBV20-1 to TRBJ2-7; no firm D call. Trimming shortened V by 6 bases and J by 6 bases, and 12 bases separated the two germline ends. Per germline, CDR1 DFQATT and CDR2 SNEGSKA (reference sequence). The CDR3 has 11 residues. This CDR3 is CSAPFLGEQYF. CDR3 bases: TGCAGTGCCCCATTCCTTGGCGAGCAGTACTTC.

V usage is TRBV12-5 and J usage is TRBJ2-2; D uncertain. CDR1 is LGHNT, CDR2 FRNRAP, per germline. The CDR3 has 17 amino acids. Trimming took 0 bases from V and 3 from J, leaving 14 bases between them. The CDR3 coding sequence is TGTGCTAGTGGTTTGGTACTCTCGAGGTCATACACCGGGGAGCTGTTTTTT. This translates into CASGLVLSRSYTGELFF.

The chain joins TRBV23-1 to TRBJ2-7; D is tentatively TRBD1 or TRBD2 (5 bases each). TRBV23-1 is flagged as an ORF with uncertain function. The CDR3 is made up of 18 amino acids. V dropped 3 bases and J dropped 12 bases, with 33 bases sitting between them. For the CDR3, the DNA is TGCGCCAGCAGTCAGAGGGCCGGGCCTGAACCTAGCAGCTGGGGGTGGTACTTC. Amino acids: CASSQRAGPEPSSWGWYF.

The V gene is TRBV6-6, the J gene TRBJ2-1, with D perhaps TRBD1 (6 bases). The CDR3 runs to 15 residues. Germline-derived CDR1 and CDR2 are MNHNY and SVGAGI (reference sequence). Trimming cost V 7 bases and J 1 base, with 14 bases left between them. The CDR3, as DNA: TGTGCCAGCAACCCAACAGGGTTTTCCTACAATGAGCAGTTCTTC. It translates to CASNPTGFSYNEQFF.

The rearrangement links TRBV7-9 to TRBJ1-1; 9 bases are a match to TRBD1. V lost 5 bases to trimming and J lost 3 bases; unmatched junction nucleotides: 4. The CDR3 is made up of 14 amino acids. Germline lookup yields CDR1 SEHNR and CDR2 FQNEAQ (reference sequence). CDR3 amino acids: CASSDRGVDTEAFF. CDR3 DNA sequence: TGTGCCAGCAGCGACAGGGGGGTCGACACTGAAGCTTTCTTT.

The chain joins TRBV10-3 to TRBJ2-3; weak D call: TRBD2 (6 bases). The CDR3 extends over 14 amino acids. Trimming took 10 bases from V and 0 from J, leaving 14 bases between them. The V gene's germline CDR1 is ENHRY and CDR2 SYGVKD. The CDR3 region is CATHPGESTDTQYF. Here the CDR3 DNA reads TGTGCCACCCACCCGGGGGAGAGCACAGATACGCAGTATTTT.

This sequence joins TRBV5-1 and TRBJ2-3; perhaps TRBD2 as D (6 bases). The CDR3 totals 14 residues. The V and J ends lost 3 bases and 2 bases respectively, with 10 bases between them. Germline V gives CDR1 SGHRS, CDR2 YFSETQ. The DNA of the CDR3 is TGCGCCAGCAGCTCCGGGGGAATCACAGATACGCAGTATTTT. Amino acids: CASSSGGITDTQYF.

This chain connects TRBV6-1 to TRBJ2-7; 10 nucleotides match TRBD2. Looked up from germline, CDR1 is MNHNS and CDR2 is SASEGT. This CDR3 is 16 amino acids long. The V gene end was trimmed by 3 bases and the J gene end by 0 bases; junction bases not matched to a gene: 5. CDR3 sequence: CASSEWPSGGSYEQYF. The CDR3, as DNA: TGTGCCAGCAGTGAGTGGCCTAGCGGGGGCTCCTACGAGCAGTACTTC.

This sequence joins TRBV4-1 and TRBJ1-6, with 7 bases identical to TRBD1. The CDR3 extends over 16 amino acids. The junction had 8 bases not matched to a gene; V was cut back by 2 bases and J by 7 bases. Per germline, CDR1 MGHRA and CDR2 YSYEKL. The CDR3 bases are TGCGCCAGCAGCCAACGTAGGACAGGTCAAAATTCACCCCTCCACTTT. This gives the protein CASSQRRTGQNSPLHF.

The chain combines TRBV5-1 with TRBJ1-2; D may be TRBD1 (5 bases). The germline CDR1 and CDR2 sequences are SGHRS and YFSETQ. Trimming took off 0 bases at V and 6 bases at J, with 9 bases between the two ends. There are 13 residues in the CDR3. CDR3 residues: CASSLAGEDGYTF. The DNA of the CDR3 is TGCGCCAGCAGCTTGGCGGGGGAGGATGGCTACACCTTC.

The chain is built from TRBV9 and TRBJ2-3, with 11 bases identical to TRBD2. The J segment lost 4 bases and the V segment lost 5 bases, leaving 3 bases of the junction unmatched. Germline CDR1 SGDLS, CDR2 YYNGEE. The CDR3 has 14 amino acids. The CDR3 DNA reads TGTGCCAGCAGGGAACTAGCGGGGGCAGATACGCAGTATTTT. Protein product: CASRELAGADTQYF.

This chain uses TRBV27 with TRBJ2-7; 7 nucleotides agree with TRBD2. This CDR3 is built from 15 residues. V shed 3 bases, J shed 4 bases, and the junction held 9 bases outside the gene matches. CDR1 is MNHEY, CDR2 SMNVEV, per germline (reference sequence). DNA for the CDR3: TGTGCCAGCAGTTTGAGCGGGGCTCCGGGGTACGAGCAGTACTTC. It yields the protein CASSLSGAPGYEQYF.

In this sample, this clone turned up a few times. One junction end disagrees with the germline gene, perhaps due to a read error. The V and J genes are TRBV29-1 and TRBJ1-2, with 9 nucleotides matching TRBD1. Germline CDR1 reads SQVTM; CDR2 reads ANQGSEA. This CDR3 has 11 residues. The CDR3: CSVEDRTGVVF. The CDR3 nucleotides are TGCAGCGTTGAAGATCGGACAGGGGTTGTGTTC.

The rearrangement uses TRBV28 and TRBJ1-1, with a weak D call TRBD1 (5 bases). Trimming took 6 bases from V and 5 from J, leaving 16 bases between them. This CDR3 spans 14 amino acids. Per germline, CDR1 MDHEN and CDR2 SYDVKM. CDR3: CASSPTGGWTEAFF. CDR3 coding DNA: TGTGCCAGCAGCCCGACGGGGGGATGGACTGAAGCTTTCTTT.

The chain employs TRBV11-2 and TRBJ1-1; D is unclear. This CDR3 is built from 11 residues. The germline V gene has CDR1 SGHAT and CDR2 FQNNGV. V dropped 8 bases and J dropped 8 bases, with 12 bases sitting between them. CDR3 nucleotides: TGTGCCAGCCGCACGGGAAGGGAAGCTTTCTTT. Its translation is CASRTGREAFF.

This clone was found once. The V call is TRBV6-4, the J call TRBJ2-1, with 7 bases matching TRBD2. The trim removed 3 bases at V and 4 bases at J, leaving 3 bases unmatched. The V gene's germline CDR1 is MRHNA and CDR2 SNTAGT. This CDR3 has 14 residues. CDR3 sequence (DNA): TGTGCCAGCAGTGAAGCTAGCGGTTACAATGAGCAGTTCTTC. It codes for CASSEASGYNEQFF.

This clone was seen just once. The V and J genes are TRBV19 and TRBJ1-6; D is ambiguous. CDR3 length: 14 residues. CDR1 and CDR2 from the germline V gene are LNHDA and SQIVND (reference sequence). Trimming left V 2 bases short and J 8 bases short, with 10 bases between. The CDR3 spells CASSISAEHSPLHF. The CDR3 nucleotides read TGTGCCAGTAGTATATCGGCAGAACATTCACCCCTCCACTTT. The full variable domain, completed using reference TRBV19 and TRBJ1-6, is DGGITQSPKYLFRKEGQNVTLSCEQNLNHDAMYWYRQDPGQGLRLIYYSQIVNDFQKGDIAEGYSVSREKKESFPLTVTSAQKNPTAFYLCASSISAEHSPLHFGNGTRLTVT.